This T cell receptor (beta chain) was found in a study of post-analysis software for immune sequencing data. Study-wide background: The courses of disease that were included comprised relapsing-remitting, secondary progressive and progressive-relapsing multiple sclerosis. The study's findings and limits: Relative to controls, patients with multiple sclerosis showed significantly lower normalized Chao1 diversity. F measure showed strong co-clustering of same-batch samples. TRBV segments more frequent in patients than in controls numbered roughly 5 and included TRBV5-6, TRBV5-1 and TRBV20-1.

The TCR beta cDNA libraries carried unique molecular identifiers. One entry per CDR3 protein results from TCRdb running MiXCR on the PCR reads. Of roughly 800,000 distinct CDR3 sequences detected, roughly 50% appear once; the ten largest clones hold around 4.7%. The CDR3 is made up of 13 amino acids. From germline, CDR1 is SQVTM and CDR2 ANQGSEA. Turning to this clonotype: The antigen remains undetermined.

This chain connects TRBV29-1 to TRBJ2-4; 10 nucleotides match TRBD2. The DNA matches TRBJ2-5 better at its end, which makes the J call doubtful. This receptor was taken from a girl under 18 with multiple sclerosis. The source material was blood. This CDR3 reads CSAQAGGPETQYF. Written as DNA, the CDR3 is TGCAGCGCACAAGCGGGAGGGCCTGAGACCCAGTACTTC.